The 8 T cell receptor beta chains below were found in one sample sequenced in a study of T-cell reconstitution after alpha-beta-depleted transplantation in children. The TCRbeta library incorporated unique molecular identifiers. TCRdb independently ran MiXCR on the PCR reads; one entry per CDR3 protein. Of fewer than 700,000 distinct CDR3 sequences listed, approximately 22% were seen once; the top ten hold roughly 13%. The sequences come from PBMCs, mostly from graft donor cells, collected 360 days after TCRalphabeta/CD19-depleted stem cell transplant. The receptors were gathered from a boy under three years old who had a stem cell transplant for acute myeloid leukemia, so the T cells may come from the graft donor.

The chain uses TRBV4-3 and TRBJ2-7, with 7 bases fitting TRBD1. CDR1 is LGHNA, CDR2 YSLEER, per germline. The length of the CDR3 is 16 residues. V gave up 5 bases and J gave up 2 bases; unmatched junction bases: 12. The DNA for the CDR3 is TGCGCCAGCAGCGACATCCCGGGACAGAAAACCTACGAGCAGTACTTC. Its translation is CASSDIPGQKTYEQYF.

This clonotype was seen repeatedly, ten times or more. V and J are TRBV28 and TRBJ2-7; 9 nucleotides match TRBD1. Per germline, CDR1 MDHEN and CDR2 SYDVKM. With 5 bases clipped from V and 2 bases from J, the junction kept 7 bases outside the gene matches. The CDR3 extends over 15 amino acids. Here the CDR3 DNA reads TGTGCCAGCAGTAACGGACAGGGGATTCCCTACGAGCAGTACGTC. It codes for CASSNGQGIPYEQYV.

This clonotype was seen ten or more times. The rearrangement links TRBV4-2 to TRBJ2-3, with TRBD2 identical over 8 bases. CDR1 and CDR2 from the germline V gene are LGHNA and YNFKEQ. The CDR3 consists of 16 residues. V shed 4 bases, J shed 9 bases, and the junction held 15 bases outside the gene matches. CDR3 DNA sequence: TGTGCCAGCAGCCTGGGACTAGTAGAAGTCCCAGGGACGCAGTATTTT. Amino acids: CASSLGLVEVPGTQYF.

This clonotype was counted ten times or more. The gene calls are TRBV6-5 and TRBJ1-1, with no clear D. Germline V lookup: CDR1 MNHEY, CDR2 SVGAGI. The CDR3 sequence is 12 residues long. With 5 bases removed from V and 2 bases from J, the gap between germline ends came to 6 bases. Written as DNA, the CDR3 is TGTGCCAGCAGTCGCGGAAACACTGAAGCTTTCTTT. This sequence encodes CASSRGNTEAFF.

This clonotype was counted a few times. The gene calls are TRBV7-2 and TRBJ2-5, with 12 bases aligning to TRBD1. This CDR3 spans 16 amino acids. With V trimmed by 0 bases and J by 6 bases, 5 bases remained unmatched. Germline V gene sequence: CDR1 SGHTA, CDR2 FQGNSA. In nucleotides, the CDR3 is TGTGCCAGCAGCTTAGCTCGGGACAGGGGGCGGAAGACCCAGTACTTC. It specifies CASSLARDRGRKTQYF.

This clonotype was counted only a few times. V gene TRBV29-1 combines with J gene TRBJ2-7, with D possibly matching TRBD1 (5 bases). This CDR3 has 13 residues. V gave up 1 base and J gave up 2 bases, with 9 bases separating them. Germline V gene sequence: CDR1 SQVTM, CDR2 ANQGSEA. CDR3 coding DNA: TGCAGCGTTGAAGGTGACAGACCCTACGAGCAGTACTTC. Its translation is CSVEGDRPYEQYF.

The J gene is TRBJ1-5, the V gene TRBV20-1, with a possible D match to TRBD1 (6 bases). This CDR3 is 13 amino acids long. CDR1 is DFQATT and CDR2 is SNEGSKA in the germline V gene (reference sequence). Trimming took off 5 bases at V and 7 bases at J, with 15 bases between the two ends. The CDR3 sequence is CSASDGGAQPQHF. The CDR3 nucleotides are TGCAGTGCTTCGGACGGGGGGGCCCAGCCCCAGCATTTT.

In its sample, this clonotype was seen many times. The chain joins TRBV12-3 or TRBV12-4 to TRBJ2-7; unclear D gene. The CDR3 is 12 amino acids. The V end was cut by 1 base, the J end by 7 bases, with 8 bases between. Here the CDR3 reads CASSLGRAEQYV. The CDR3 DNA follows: TGTGCCAGCAGTTTAGGACGGGCTGAGCAGTACGTC.